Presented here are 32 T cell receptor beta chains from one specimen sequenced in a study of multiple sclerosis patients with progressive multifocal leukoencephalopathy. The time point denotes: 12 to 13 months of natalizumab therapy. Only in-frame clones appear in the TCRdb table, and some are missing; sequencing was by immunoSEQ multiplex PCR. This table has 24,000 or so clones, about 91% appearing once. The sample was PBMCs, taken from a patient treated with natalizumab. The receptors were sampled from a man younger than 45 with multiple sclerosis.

The chain's CDR3 is CASSWTGTPSGYTF. DNA for the CDR3: TGTGCCAGCAGCTGGACCGGGACACCCTCTGGCTACACCTTC. The chain has TRBV5-6 and TRBJ1-2; D perhaps matches TRBD1 (6 bases). V was shortened by 3 bases and J by 7 bases, with 16 bases between the two germline ends. Looked up from germline, CDR1 is SGHDT and CDR2 is YYEEEE. The CDR3 is 14 amino acids.

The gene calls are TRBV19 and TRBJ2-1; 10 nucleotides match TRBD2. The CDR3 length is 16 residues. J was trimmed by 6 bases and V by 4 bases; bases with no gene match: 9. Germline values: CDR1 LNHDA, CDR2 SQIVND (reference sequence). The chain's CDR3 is CASSSLLAGAPNEQFF. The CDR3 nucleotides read TGTGCCAGTAGTAGTCTCCTAGCGGGAGCCCCCAATGAGCAGTTCTTC. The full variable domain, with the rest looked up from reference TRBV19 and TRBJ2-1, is DGGITQSPKYLFRKEGQNVTLSCEQNLNHDAMYWYRQDPGQGLRLIYYSQIVNDFQKGDIAEGYSVSREKKESFPLTVTSAQKNPTAFYLCASSSLLAGAPNEQFFGPGTRLTVL.

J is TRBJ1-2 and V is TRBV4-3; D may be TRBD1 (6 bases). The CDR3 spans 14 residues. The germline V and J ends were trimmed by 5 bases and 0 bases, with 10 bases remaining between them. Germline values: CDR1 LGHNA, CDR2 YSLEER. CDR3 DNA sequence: TGCGCCAGCAGCAACCGGGACACTAACTATGGCTACACCTTC. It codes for CASSNRDTNYGYTF.

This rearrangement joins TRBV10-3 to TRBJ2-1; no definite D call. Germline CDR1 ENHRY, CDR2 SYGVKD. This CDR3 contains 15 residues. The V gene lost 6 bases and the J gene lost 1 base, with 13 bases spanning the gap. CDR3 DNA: TGTGCCATCAGCCTAACTTGGTCTTCCTACAATGAGCAGTTCTTC. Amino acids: CAISLTWSSYNEQFF.

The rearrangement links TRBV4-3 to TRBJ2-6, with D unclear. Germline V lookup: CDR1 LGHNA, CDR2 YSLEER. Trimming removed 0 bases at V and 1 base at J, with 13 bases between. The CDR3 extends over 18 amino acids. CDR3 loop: CASSQDRRMGSGANVLTF. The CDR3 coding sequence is TGCGCCAGCAGCCAAGATAGAAGGATGGGTTCTGGGGCCAACGTCCTGACTTTC.

CDR3 bases: TGCGCCAGCAGCCAGGCGATTAGCGGGAGCCCAGATACGCAGTATTTT. As protein: CASSQAISGSPDTQYF. The chain has TRBV4-1 and TRBJ2-3, with 9 positions matching TRBD2. This CDR3 has 16 amino acids. After removal of 3 bases from V and 4 bases from J, the junction contained 8 bases not matched to a gene. From germline, CDR1 is MGHRA and CDR2 YSYEKL.

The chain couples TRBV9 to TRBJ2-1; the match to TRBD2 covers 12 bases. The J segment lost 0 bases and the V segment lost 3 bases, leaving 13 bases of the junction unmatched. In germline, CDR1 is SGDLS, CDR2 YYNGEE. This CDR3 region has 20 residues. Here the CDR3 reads CASSARRWTSGKSSYNEQFF. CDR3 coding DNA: TGTGCCAGCAGCGCCCGACGGTGGACTAGCGGGAAGAGCTCCTACAATGAGCAGTTCTTC.

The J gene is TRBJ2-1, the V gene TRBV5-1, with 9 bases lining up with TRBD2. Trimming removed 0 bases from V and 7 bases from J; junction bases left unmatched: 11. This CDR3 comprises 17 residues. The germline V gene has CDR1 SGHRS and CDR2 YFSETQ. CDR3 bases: TGCGCCAGCAGCTTGGAAGGCGGGAGGGCCTACTTAAATGAGCAGTTCTTC. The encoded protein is CASSLEGGRAYLNEQFF.

The CDR3 reads CASSELGGWEQYF. As DNA, the CDR3 is TGTGCCAGCAGTGAGCTGGGGGGGTGGGAGCAGTACTTC. The chain employs TRBV25-1 and TRBJ2-7; 7 bases match TRBD2. This CDR3 contains 13 residues. CDR1 is MGHDK and CDR2 is SYGVNS in the germline V gene. V lost 3 bases to trimming and J lost 7 bases; unmatched junction nucleotides: 6.

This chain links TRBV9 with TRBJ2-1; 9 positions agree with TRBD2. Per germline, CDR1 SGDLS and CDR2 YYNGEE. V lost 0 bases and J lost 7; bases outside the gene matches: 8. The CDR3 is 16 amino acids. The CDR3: CASSVGIAGEKNEQFF. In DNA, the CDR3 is TGTGCCAGCAGCGTAGGTATAGCGGGAGAAAAGAATGAGCAGTTCTTC.

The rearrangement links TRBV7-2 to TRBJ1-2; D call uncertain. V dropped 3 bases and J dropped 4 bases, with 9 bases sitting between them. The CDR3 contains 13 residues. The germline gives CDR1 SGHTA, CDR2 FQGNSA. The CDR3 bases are TGTGCCAGCAGCTTTAAGGGCTCCTATGGCTACACCTTC. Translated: CASSFKGSYGYTF.

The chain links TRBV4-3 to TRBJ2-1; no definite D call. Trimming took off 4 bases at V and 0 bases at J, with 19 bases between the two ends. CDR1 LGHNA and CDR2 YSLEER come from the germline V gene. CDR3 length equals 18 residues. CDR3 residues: CASSLLLGALSSYNEQFF. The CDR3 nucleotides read TGCGCCAGCAGCCTTCTTCTCGGCGCTCTAAGCTCCTACAATGAGCAGTTCTTC.

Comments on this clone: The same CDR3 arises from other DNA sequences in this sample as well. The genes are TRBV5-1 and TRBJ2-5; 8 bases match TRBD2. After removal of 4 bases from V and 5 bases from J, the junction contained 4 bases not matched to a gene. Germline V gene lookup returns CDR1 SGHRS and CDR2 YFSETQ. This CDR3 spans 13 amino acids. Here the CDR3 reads CASSPGGGETQYF. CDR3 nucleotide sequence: TGCGCCAGCAGCCCGGGAGGGGGGGAGACCCAGTACTTC.

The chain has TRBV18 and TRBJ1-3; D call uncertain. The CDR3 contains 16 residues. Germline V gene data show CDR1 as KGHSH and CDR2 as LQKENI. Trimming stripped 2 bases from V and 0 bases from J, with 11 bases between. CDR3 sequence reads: CASSPNDLNSGNTIYF. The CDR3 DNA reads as TGTGCCAGCTCACCAAACGACCTGAACTCTGGAAACACCATATATTTT.

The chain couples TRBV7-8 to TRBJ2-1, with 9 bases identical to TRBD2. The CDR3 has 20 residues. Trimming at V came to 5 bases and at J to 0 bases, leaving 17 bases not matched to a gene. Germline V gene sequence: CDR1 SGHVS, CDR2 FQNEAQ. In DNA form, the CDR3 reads TGTGCCAGCAGCGGGGAGGCGCAGCGGGAGGCCCACCACTCCTACAATGAGCAGTTCTTC. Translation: CASSGEAQREAHHSYNEQFF.

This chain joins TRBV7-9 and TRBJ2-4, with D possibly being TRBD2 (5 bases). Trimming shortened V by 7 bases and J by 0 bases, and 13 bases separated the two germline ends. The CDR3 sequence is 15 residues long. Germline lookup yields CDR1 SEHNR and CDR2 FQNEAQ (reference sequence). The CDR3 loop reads CASTSDGKAKNIQYF. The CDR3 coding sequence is TGTGCCAGCACCTCTGACGGGAAAGCCAAAAACATTCAGTACTTC.

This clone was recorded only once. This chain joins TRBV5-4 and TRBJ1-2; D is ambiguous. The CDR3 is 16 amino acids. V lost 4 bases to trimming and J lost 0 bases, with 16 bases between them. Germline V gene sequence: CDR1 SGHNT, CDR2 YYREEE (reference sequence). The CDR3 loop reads CASSQATQPTNYGYTF. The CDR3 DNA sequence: TGTGCCAGCAGCCAAGCAACACAGCCTACTAACTATGGCTACACCTTC.

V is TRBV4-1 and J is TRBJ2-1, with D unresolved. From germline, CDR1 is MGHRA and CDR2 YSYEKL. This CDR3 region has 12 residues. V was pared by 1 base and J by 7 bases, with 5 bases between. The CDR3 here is CASSQGENEQFF. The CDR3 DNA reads TGCGCCAGCAGCCAAGGAGAGAATGAGCAGTTCTTC.

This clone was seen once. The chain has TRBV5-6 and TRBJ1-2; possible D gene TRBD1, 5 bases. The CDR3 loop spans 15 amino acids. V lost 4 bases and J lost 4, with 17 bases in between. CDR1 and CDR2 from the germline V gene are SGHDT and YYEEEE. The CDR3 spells CASSPPGGRGYGYTF. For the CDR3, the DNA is TGTGCCAGCAGCCCTCCGGGTGGGAGGGGCTATGGCTACACCTTC.

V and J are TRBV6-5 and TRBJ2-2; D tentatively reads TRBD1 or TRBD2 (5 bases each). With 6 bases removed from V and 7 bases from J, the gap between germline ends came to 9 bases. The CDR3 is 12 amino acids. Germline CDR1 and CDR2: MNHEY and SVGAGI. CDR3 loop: CASSAGSGELFF. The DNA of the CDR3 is TGTGCCAGCAGCGCAGGGAGCGGGGAGCTGTTTTTT.

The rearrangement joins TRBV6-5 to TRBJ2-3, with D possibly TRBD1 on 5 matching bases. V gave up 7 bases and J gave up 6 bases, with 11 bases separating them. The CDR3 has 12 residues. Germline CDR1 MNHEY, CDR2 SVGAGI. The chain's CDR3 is CASISPGDTQYF. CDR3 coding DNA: TGTGCCAGCATCTCCCCAGGGGATACGCAGTATTTT.

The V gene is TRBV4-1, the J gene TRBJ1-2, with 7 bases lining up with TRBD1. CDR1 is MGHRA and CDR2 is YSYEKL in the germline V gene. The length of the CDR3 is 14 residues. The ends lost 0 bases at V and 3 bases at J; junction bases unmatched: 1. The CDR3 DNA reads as TGCGCCAGCAGCCAAGAGGACAGGCACTATGGCTACACCTTC. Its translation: CASSQEDRHYGYTF.

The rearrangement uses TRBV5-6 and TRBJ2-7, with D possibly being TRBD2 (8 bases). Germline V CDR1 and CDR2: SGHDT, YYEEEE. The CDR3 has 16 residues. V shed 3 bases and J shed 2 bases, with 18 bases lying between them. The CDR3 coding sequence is TGTGCCAGCAGCTCCAGGGGGGGGACTAGACCCTACGAGCAGTACTTC. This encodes CASSSRGGTRPYEQYF.

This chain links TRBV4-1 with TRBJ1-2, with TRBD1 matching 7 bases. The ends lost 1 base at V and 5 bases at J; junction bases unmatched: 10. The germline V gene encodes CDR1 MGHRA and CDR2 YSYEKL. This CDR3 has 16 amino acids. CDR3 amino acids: CASSQASGQPSYGYTF. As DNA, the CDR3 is TGCGCCAGCAGCCAAGCCTCGGGACAGCCTTCGTATGGCTACACCTTC.

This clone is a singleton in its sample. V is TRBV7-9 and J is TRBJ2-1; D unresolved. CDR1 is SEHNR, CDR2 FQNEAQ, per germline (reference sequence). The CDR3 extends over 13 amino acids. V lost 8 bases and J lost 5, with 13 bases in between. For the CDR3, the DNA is TGTGCCAGCGGAAATAGCACTAACAATGAGCAGTTCTTC. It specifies CASGNSTNNEQFF.

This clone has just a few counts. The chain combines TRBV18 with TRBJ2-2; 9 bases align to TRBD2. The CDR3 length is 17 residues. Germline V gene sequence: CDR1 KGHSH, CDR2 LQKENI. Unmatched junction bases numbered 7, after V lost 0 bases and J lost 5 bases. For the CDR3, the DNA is TGTGCCAGCTCACCACCCCTAGCGGGGCCGGGGACCGGGGAGCTGTTTTTT. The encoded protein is CASSPPLAGPGTGELFF.

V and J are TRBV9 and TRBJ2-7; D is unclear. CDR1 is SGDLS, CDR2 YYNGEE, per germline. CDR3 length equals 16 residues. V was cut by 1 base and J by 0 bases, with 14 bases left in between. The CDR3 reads CASSVSPRRNSYEQYF. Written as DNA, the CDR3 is TGTGCCAGCAGCGTATCCCCGAGACGGAACTCCTACGAGCAGTACTTC.

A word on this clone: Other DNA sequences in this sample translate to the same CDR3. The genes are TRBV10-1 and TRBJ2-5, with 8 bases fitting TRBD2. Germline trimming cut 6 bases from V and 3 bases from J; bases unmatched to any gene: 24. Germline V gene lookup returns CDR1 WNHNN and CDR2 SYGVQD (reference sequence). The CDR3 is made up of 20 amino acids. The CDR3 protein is CASRPIAGKGRIWWEETQYF. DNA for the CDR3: TGCGCCAGCAGACCTATAGCGGGGAAAGGTCGCATATGGTGGGAAGAGACCCAGTACTTC.

CDR3 in DNA: TGTGCCAGCAGTGAAGCGGCTTATGAAGCTTTCTTT. It specifies CASSEAAYEAFF. The rearrangement links TRBV25-1 to TRBJ1-1; the D is unclear. The CDR3 has 12 amino acids. The V end was cut by 2 bases, the J end by 7 bases, with 8 bases between. In germline, CDR1 is MGHDK, CDR2 SYGVNS.

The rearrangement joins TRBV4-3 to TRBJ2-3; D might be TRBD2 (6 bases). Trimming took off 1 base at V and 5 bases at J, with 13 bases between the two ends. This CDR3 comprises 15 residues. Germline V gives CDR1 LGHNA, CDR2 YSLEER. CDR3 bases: TGCGCCAGCAGCCAAGGACTAGTCCGTTTAGATACGCAGTATTTT. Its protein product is CASSQGLVRLDTQYF.

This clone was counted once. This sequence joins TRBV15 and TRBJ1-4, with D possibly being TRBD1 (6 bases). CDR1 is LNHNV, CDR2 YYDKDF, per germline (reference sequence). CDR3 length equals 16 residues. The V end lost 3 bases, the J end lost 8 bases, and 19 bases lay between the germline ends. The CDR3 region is CATSRLTLGGGEKLFF. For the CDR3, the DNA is TGTGCCACCAGCAGGCTTACCCTGGGAGGGGGAGAAAAACTGTTTTTT.

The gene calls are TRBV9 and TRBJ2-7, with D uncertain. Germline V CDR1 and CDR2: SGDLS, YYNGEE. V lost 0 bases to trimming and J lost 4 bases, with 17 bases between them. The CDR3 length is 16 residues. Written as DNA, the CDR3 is TGTGCCAGCAGCGTAGTCGGGTCCGCGGCTAGGTACGAGCAGTACTTC. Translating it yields CASSVVGSAARYEQYF.